The 17 T cell receptor beta chains below all came from one sample that was sequenced in a study of blood T cells in healthy people across ages. A sample-barcoded 5' primer and a J-beta primer mix were used in a second PCR of about 7 to 12 cycles. TCRdb itself ran the 5' RACE reads through MiXCR, one entry per CDR3 protein. Here the sample spans around 990,000 distinct CDR3 sequences, roughly two fifths being singletons. What was sequenced was blood. These receptor sequences come from a young man in good health.

The rearrangement links TRBV6-2 or TRBV6-3 to TRBJ2-1, with TRBD2 as a possible D gene (5 bases). Germline V gene sequence: CDR1 MNHEY, CDR2 SVGEGT. The V gene lost 6 bases and the J gene lost 5 bases, with 17 bases spanning the gap. This CDR3 is 15 amino acids long. CDR3 amino acids: CASSLGRGWNNEQFF. The CDR3 DNA sequence: TGTGCCAGCAGCCTCGGCCGGGGTTGGAACAATGAGCAGTTCTTC.

The CDR3 loop reads CASRGGAGGPADTQYF. CDR3 bases: TGTGCCAGCAGAGGTGGTGCGGGGGGGCCCGCAGATACGCAGTATTTT. The rearrangement links TRBV9 to TRBJ2-3; 9 positions match TRBD2. The germline V gene encodes CDR1 SGDLS and CDR2 YYNGEE. The V and J ends lost 5 bases and 4 bases, in that order; junction bases with no gene match: 11. This CDR3 is built from 16 residues.

This clonotype was found a few times. The genes are TRBV5-4 and TRBJ1-1; weak D call: TRBD1 (6 bases). The V gene's germline CDR1 is SGHNT and CDR2 YYREEE (reference sequence). Trimming left V 0 bases short and J 0 bases short, with 12 bases between. CDR3 length: 16 residues. The CDR3 DNA reads as TGTGCCAGCAGCTTGGCCTTGGGGACAATGAACACTGAAGCTTTCTTT. It translates to CASSLALGTMNTEAFF.

A single count supports this clonotype. The rearrangement uses TRBV10-3 and TRBJ2-5; TRBD1 matches 7 bases. V lost 7 bases and J lost 11; bases outside the gene matches: 16. Germline V gene lookup returns CDR1 ENHRY and CDR2 SYGVKD. The CDR3 has 14 amino acids. The CDR3, as DNA: TGTGCCATCACTCTCGGACAGGCGGTCAATGAGCAGTACTTC. It encodes CAITLGQAVNEQYF.

V usage is TRBV28 and J usage is TRBJ1-1; the D is unclear. Germline values: CDR1 MDHEN, CDR2 SYDVKM. This CDR3 has 12 amino acids. The V gene lost 3 bases and the J gene lost 8 bases, with 10 bases spanning the gap. CDR3 protein: CASSLNRIEAFF. CDR3 DNA sequence: TGTGCCAGCAGTTTGAACCGGATCGAAGCTTTCTTT.

The chain carries TRBV20-1 and TRBJ2-7; the D gene is possibly TRBD1 (5 bases). The CDR3 has 13 residues. Trimming took off 6 bases at V and 4 bases at J, with 16 bases between the two ends. The germline gives CDR1 DFQATT, CDR2 SNEGSKA (reference sequence). This CDR3 is CSATDSNSYEQYF. The CDR3, as DNA: TGCAGTGCCACTGACAGTAATTCGTACGAGCAGTACTTC.

The rearrangement joins TRBV18 to TRBJ2-4; TRBD1 agrees at 9 bases. The CDR3 totals 13 residues. Germline trimming cut 5 bases from V and 7 bases from J; bases unmatched to any gene: 3. The V gene's germline CDR1 is KGHSH and CDR2 LQKENI. This CDR3 is CASSTGQGNIQYF. CDR3 nucleotides: TGTGCCAGCTCAACCGGACAGGGGAACATTCAGTACTTC.

The V and J genes are TRBV6-2 or TRBV6-3 and TRBJ1-2, with TRBD1 matching 9 bases. Trimming cost V 6 bases and J 3 bases; bases outside gene matches: 8. Germline-derived CDR1 and CDR2 are MNHEY and SVGEGT. The CDR3 consists of 15 residues. CDR3 in amino acids: CASRRTGAVDYGYTF. The CDR3 DNA sequence: TGTGCCAGCAGACGGACAGGGGCGGTTGACTATGGCTACACCTTC.

V is TRBV12-3 or TRBV12-4 and J is TRBJ2-3, with 15 positions matching TRBD2. This CDR3 is 22 amino acids long. Trimming removed 6 bases from V and 4 bases from J; junction bases left unmatched: 23. The CDR3 DNA is TGTGCCAGCAGCCCCTCAGGACTAGCGGGGGGGCGGGTCCCCCAAAGCGCAGATACGCAGTATTTT. Its protein product is CASSPSGLAGGRVPQSADTQYF.

J is TRBJ2-1 and V is TRBV6-5, with D unclear. TRBJ2-7 matches the DNA end more closely, so the J call is doubtful. CDR1 is MNHEY and CDR2 is SVGAGI in the germline V gene. CDR3 size: 13 residues. The DNA of the CDR3 is TGTGCCAGCAGTCGGAGTTCTTCCAATGAGCAGTACTTC. Translating gives CASSRSSSNEQYF.

The chain recombines TRBV11-2 with TRBJ2-1; possible D gene TRBD2, 5 bases. V shed 3 bases and J shed 9 bases, with 15 bases lying between them. CDR1 is SGHAT, CDR2 FQNNGV, per germline. The CDR3 spans 14 residues. As DNA, the CDR3 is TGTGCCAGCAGCTTCCCTCTTACGGGGAGTGAGCAGTTCTTC. Amino acids: CASSFPLTGSEQFF.

The chain recombines TRBV6-6 with TRBJ1-1; 7 bases are shared with TRBD1. This CDR3 comprises 16 residues. V trimming: 0 bases; J trimming: 1 base; junction bases outside the gene matches: 5. Germline loops: CDR1 MNHNY, CDR2 SVGAGI (reference sequence). CDR3 nucleotides: TGTGCCAGCAGTTACTCGCACAGGGGCGAGAACACTGAAGCTTTCTTT. It yields the protein CASSYSHRGENTEAFF.

This clonotype was counted only a few times. This chain links TRBV30 with TRBJ2-7; possibly TRBD1 for D (6 bases). The CDR3 has 13 residues. Germline V gives CDR1 GTSNPN, CDR2 SVGIG (reference sequence). With 2 bases removed from V and 1 base from J, the gap between germline ends came to 9 bases. The CDR3 loop is CAWSLGGSYEQYF. The CDR3 nucleotides are TGTGCCTGGAGTCTAGGGGGATCCTACGAGCAGTACTTC.

The chain employs TRBV5-6 and TRBJ2-3; 9 positions match TRBD1. The germline V gene has CDR1 SGHDT and CDR2 YYEEEE. J lost 4 bases, V lost 4 bases, and 10 bases had no gene match. The CDR3 is made up of 16 amino acids. The CDR3 spells CASSPKGQGRADTQYF. CDR3 nucleotide sequence: TGTGCCAGCAGCCCGAAGGGACAGGGTAGGGCAGATACGCAGTATTTT.

This rearrangement joins TRBV7-2 to TRBJ2-2; D is uncertain. This CDR3 spans 15 amino acids. Per germline, CDR1 SGHTA and CDR2 FQGNSA. Deletions cut 2 bases from V and 5 bases from J, with 12 bases between. The DNA of the CDR3 is TGTGCCAGCAGCTTAAAAACTGGTGGGACCGGGGAGCTGTTTTTT. This encodes CASSLKTGGTGELFF.

The J gene is TRBJ2-5, the V gene TRBV2; D gene unclear. The CDR3 runs 14 residues. The ends were cut back, 5 bases at V and 1 base at J, with 11 bases in the middle. Per the germline V gene, CDR1 is SNHLY and CDR2 is FYNNEI. CDR3 coding DNA: TGTGCCAGCAGTCAGGAAGTCCCCCAAGAGACCCAGTACTTC. Translated, it gives CASSQEVPQETQYF.

This clonotype showed up just a few times. This chain joins TRBV2 and TRBJ1-2; the D gene is possibly TRBD1 (5 bases). The CDR3 is 13 amino acids. V was clipped by 3 bases and J by 4 bases, with 9 bases between them. Germline CDR1 and CDR2: SNHLY and FYNNEI. The CDR3 spells CASSDRTPYGYTF. CDR3 in DNA: TGTGCCAGCAGTGATCGGACACCCTATGGCTACACCTTC.